This T cell receptor beta chain emerged from a study of blood T cell repertoires in COVID-19 (dated by TCRdb to the early 2020s). A note on the overall study: Collaborator samples came from the United States, Italy and Spain and covered acute and convalescent phases of COVID-19. Sample metadata almost always included a de-identified subject ID, COVID-19 status, age in years and sex. Samples were obtained from the ongoing ImmuneRACE study (first 160 participants) and from 1,254 subjects provided by 6 global collaborators. The repertoires were released in a freely available public database meant as a resource for research on the immune response to SARS-CoV-2. The material from the prospective study consisted of cDNA or gDNA derived from T cells, B-cell-depleted T cells, or PBMCs. HLA class I and class II types, where available, came from metadata supplied by the sample provider rather than from assay-based typing. Deeply sampled blood TCRbeta repertoires from subjects exposed to, actively infected with, or recovered from COVID-19 were included in the dataset.

In the germline V gene, CDR1 corresponds to SGDLS and CDR2 to YYNGEE. From the cysteine up to the phenylalanine, the CDR3 has a length of 14 residues. Solely the CDR3 DNA is kept, with 42 bases framed from the first base. Trimming takes 4 bases off V and 7 bases off J; junction bases not matched to a gene: 4. In regard to this clone: Which antigen it targets is not known. Base qualities are missing; no much larger clone stands one base away.

Summary of the overall study and its limitations: How much clinical and demographic metadata was included differed by source and by participant, and the metadata was provided uncurated.

TCRbeta CDR3 regions were amplified from genomic DNA using the immunoSEQ Assay, a bias-controlled multiplex PCR. Under the source paper's analysis protocol: The number of nucleated cells in each sample was estimated by amplification of reference gene primers within the assay. To quantify the absolute abundance of each unique TCRbeta CDR3 rearrangement, sequence reads were collapsed and filtered. For each sample, productive Simpson clonality was calculated as the square root of Simpson's diversity index across productive rearrangements. The table was pulled from immuneACCESS by TCRdb, which kept in-frame rearrangements only. Such tables lose some clones; where checked, under half of the loss comes from unresolved V genes, and the rest has no known cause. V and J calls and clone size are those listed in that table; D and trimming were worked out from the DNA. The sample table holds 150,000 to 200,000 clones, of which around 88% were seen once. Jointly, the top ten make up around 5% of the sample.

Each collaborating institution followed its own protocols to collect whole blood in K2EDTA tubes. For TCRbeta analysis, collaborators shipped samples as frozen whole blood, isolated PBMCs, or DNA extracted from either of those sample types. The clonotype comes from a human donor in a cohort sampled during active COVID-19. Sequenced sample: peripheral blood. The rearranged segments are TRBV9 and TRBJ2-2, and 10 junction bases match TRBD2. The CDR3: CASSRLAGNGELFF. At the DNA level, the sequence is TGTGCCAGCAGCAGACTAGCGGGTAACGGGGAGCTGTTTTTT.